This TCR beta chain was documented in a study of shared clonotypes between healthy human individuals. On the study more broadly: Three men and a couple of women, aged 18 to 49, were donors.

Profiling relied on immunoSEQ multiplex PCR, and the TCRdb table lists in-frame clones only, not all of them. The sample records fewer than 2.5 million clones, more than 85% being singletons. Remarks on this clone: The antigen is not known.

Study-level findings and limits: Only blood was sampled; tissue repertoires likely differ. Generally, naive subsets came out with larger estimated richness than memory subsets.

Germline V lookup: CDR1 SGHRS, CDR2 YFSETQ. This CDR3 is 13 amino acids long. V was pared by 0 bases and J by 3 bases, with 5 bases between. This TCR was recovered from a man between 18 and 29 years old in good health. Some clones in this sample may be carry-over from other donors' samples. V is TRBV5-1 and J is TRBJ2-3; D ambiguous. The sample comprised naive CD4+ T cells from PBMCs. Indicated subset: CD45RA+ positively selected. This CDR3 is CASSLGLTDTQYF. The CDR3 DNA sequence: TGCGCCAGCAGCTTGGGGCTTACAGATACGCAGTATTTT.